A selection of T cell receptor beta chains follows, all from one sample in a study of early T cells in non-severe SARS-CoV-2 infection. MiXCR, run by TCRdb on the 5' RACE reads, gives a single entry per CDR3 protein. The sample shows some 71,000 distinct CDR3 sequences, roughly 15% of them seen only once. Input material: whole blood. The receptors stem from an adult who was a healthcare worker with PCR-confirmed SARS-CoV-2 infection or an uninfected control (not recorded which). Both conserved end residues are part of each CDR3. A D gene is named only where the DNA matches it firmly. Only some rows state a clone size, as once, few, many or a class for expanded clones.

v_gene,abundance,j_gene,d_gene,CDR3aa,CDR3nt
TRBV20-1,-,TRBJ1-5,-,CSLREGNQPQHF,TGCAGCCTCAGGGAAGGCAATCAGCCCCAGCATTTT
TRBV10-3,-,TRBJ2-3,TRBD2,CAISENSGGGTSTDTQYF,TGTGCCATCAGTGAGAATAGCGGGGGTGGCACTAGCACAGATACGCAGTATTTT
TRBV7-8,medium-sized,TRBJ1-1,-,CASSSPGGYGVNTEAFF,TGTGCCAGCAGCTCCCCTGGGGGGTATGGGGTGAACACTGAAGCTTTCTTT
TRBV29-1,-,TRBJ1-1,-,CSVGWGDTEAFF,TGCAGCGTTGGATGGGGGGACACTGAAGCTTTCTTT
TRBV12-3/TRBV12-4,few,TRBJ2-5,-,CASSLGQGVQETQYF,TGTGCCAGCAGTTTAGGCCAGGGCGTCCAAGAGACCCAGTACTTC
TRBV9,many,TRBJ1-3,-,CASSAQDRFSGNTIYF,TGTGCCAGCAGCGCCCAGGACCGGTTCTCTGGAAACACCATATATTTT
TRBV20-1,few,TRBJ1-5,-,CSAIQGTNQPQHF,TGCAGTGCTATTCAGGGGACCAATCAGCCCCAGCATTTT
TRBV29-1,few,TRBJ1-6,-,CSVEQGSGSPLHF,TGCAGCGTTGAGCAGGGCAGCGGATCACCCCTCCACTTT
TRBV5-1,once,TRBJ2-7,-,CASSLEVGPYEQYF,TGCGCCAGCAGCTTGGAAGTCGGCCCCTACGAGCAGTACTTC
TRBV6-2/TRBV6-3,many,TRBJ2-7,-,CASSYSARNEQYF,TGTGCCAGCAGTTACTCTGCAAGGAACGAGCAGTACTTC
TRBV4-1,-,TRBJ2-1,-,CASSQAQVVDNEQFF,TGCGCCAGCAGCCAGGCCCAGGTTGTGGACAATGAGCAGTTCTTC
TRBV20-1,few,TRBJ1-6,-,CSARGQSNSPLHF,TGCAGTGCTAGAGGGCAGTCTAATTCACCCCTCCACTTT
TRBV6-2/TRBV6-3,few,TRBJ2-7,-,CASSYPRVDPYEQYF,TGTGCCAGCAGTTACCCCAGAGTGGACCCCTACGAGCAGTACTTC
TRBV28,many,TRBJ1-1,-,CATKLNTEAFF,TGTGCCACCAAGCTGAACACTGAAGCTTTCTTT
TRBV5-1,few,TRBJ2-7,-,CASSLNQGGSYEQYF,TGCGCCAGCAGCTTGAATCAGGGCGGTTCCTACGAGCAGTACTTC
TRBV9,-,TRBJ2-5,-,CASSFAPEETQYF,TGTGCCAGCAGCTTCGCCCCCGAAGAGACCCAGTACTTC
TRBV20-1,few,TRBJ2-1,-,CSARLALGYNEQFF,TGCAGTGCTAGACTAGCGCTTGGCTACAATGAGCAGTTCTTC
TRBV7-6,-,TRBJ2-3,-,CASSLEVSSVSTDTQYF,TGTGCCAGCAGCTTAGAGGTTTCTAGCGTCAGCACAGATACGCAGTATTTT
TRBV9,many,TRBJ1-3,-,CASSEDPRSGNTIYF,TGTGCCAGCAGCGAGGACCCACGCTCTGGAAACACCATATATTTT
TRBV29-1,few,TRBJ1-1,-,CSVVGRANTEAFF,TGCAGCGTTGTTGGGAGAGCGAACACTGAAGCTTTCTTT
TRBV2,many,TRBJ2-6,TRBD1,CASKGTGIPGANVLTF,TGTGCCAGCAAGGGGACAGGGATCCCTGGGGCCAACGTCCTGACTTTC
TRBV5-1,many,TRBJ2-3,-,CASSDGHHTDTQYF,TGCGCCAGCAGCGACGGACACCACACAGATACGCAGTATTTT
TRBV11-2,-,TRBJ2-5,-,CASSQQGRVETQYF,TGTGCCAGCAGCCAACAGGGAAGGGTAGAGACCCAGTACTTC
TRBV2,few,TRBJ2-3,-,CASRAGTPSHTDTQYF,TGTGCCAGCAGGGCCGGGACACCATCCCACACCGATACGCAGTATTTT